This T cell receptor (beta chain) emerged from a study of cytomegalovirus exposure and HLA in healthy donors. The table came from immunoSEQ multiplex PCR; TCRdb's copy has only in-frame clones and leaves some out. Altogether about 150,000 clones are present, approximately 86% being singletons, with the ten largest covering around 20%. CDR3 size: 13 residues. In germline, CDR1 is KGHSH, CDR2 LQKENI. Trimming took 4 bases from V and 8 from J, leaving 14 bases between them. The sequence was collected from a man between 18 and 35 years old in good health and CMV-seropositive. The rearrangement uses TRBV18 and TRBJ1-2, with TRBD1 as a possible D gene (5 bases). The material sequenced was PBMCs. The DNA of the CDR3 is TGTGCCAGCTCACTTATGACAGAATCCGGCTACACCTTC. The encoded protein is CASSLMTESGYTF.